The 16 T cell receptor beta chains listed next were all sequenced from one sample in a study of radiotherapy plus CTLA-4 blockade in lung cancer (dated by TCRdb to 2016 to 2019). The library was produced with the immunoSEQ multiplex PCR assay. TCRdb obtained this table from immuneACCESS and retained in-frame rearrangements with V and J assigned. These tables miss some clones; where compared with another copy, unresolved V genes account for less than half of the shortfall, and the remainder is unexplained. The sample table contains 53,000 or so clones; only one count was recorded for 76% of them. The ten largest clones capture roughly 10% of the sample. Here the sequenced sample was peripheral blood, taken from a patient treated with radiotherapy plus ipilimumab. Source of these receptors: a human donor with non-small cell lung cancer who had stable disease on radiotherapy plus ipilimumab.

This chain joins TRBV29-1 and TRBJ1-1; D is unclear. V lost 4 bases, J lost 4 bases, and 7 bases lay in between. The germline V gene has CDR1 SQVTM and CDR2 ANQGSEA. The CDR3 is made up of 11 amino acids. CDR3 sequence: CSVVGGTEAFF. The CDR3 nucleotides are TGCAGCGTTGTGGGAGGCACTGAAGCTTTCTTT.

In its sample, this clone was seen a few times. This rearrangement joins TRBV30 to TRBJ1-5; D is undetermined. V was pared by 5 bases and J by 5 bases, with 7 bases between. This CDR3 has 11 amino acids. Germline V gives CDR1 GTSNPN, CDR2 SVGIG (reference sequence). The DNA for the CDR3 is TGTGCCTGGGGACGGTATCAGCCCCAGCATTTT. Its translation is CAWGRYQPQHF.

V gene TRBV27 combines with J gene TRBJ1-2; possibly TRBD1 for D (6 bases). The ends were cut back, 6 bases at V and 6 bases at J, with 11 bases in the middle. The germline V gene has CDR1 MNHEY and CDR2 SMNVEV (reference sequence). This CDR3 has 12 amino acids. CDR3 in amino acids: CASSFTGNGYTF. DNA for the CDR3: TGTGCCAGCAGCTTCACAGGGAATGGCTACACCTTC.

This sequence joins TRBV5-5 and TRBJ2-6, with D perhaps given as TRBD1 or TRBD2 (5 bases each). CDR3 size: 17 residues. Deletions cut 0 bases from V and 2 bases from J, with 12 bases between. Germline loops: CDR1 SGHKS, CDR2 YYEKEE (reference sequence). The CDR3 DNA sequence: TGTGCCAGCAGCTTGGACTTCGGGGCTCCTGGGGCCAACGTCCTGACTTTC. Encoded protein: CASSLDFGAPGANVLTF.

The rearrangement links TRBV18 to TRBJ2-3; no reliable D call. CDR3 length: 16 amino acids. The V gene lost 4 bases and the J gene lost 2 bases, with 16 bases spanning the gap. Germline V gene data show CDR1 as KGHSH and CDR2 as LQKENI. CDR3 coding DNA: TGTGCCAGCTCACTTCAAGACGCCCACTCCACAGATACGCAGTATTTT. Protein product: CASSLQDAHSTDTQYF.

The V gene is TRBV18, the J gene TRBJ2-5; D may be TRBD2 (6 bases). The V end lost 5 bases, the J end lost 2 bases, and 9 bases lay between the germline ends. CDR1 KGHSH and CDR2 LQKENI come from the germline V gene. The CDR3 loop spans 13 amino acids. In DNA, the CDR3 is TGTGCCAGCTCATCGCTAGCGCAAGAGACCCAGTACTTC. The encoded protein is CASSSLAQETQYF.

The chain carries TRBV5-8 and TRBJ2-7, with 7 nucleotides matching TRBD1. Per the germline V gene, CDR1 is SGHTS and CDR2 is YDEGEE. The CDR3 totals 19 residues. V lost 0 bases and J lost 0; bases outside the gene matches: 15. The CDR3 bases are TGTGCCAGCAGCTTGGGTAAGGGGGCGCTGCTGGATGGCTCCTACGAGCAGTACTTC. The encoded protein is CASSLGKGALLDGSYEQYF.

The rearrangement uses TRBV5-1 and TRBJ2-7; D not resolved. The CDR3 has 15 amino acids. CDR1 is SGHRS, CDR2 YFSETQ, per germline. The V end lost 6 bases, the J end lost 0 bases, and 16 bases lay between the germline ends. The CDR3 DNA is TGCGCCAGCAAAGAGAACTTCTACAGCTCCTACGAGCAGTACTTC. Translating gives CASKENFYSSYEQYF.

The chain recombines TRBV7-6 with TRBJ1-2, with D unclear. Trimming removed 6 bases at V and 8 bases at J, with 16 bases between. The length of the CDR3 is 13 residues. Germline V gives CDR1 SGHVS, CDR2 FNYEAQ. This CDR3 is CASSLGLSGGYTF. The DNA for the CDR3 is TGTGCCAGCAGTCTCGGATTATCCGGGGGCTACACCTTC. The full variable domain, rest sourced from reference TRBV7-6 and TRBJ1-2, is GAGVSQSPRYKVTKRGQDVALRCDPISGHVSLYWYRQALGQGPEFLTYFNYEAQQDKSGLPNDRFSAERPEGSISTLTIQRTEQRDSAMYRCASSLGLSGGYTFGSGTRLTVV.

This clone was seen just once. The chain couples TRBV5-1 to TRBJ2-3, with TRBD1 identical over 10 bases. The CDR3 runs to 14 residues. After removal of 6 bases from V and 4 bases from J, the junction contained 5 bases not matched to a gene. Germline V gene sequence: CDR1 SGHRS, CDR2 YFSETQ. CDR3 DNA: TGCGCCAGCAACAGGGACAGGGGCTCAGATACGCAGTATTTT. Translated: CASNRDRGSDTQYF.

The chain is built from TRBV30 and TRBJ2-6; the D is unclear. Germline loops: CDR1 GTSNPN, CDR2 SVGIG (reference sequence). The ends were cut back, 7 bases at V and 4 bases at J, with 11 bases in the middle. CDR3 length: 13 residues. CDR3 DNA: TGTGCCTCGTTACTTGGGGGGGCCAACGTCCTGACTTTC. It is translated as CASLLGGANVLTF. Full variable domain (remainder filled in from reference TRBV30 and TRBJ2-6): SQTIHQWPATLVQPVGSPLSLECTVEGTSNPNLYWYRQAAGRGLQLLFYSVGIGQISSEVPQNLSASRPQDRQFILSSKKLLLSDSGFYLCASLLGGANVLTFGAGSRLTVL.

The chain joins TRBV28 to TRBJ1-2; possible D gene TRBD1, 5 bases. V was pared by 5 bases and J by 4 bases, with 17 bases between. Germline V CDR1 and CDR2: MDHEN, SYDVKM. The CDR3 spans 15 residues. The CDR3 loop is CASSVGTLQRYGYTF. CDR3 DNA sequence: TGTGCCAGCAGTGTGGGGACCCTACAGCGCTATGGCTACACCTTC.

The CDR3 spells CASSLTGYEQYF. DNA for the CDR3: TGTGCCAGCAGTTTAACGGGATACGAGCAGTACTTC. The V call is TRBV27, the J call TRBJ2-7; TRBD2 is a possible D gene (5 bases). Trimming took off 2 bases at V and 4 bases at J, with 6 bases between the two ends. There are 12 residues in the CDR3. CDR1 and CDR2 from the germline V gene are MNHEY and SMNVEV (reference sequence).

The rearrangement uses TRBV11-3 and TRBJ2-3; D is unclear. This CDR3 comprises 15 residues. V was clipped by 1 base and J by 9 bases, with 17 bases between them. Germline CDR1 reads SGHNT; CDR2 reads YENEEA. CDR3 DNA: TGTGCCAGCAGCTTAGCGACCCGACACCCTGGGACGCAGTATTTT. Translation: CASSLATRHPGTQYF.

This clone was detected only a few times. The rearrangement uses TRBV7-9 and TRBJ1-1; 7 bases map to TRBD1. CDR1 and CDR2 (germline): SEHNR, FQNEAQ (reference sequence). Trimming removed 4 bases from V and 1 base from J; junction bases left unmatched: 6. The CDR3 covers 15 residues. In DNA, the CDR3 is TGTGCCAGCAGCTCCCAGACAGGGCCGAACACTGAAGCTTTCTTT. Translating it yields CASSSQTGPNTEAFF.

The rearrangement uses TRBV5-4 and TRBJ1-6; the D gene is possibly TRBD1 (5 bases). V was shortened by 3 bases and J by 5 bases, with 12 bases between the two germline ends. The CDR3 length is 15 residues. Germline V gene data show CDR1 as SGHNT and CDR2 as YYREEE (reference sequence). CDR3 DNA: TGTGCCAGCAGCTACAGGACGCCAGATAATTCACCCCTCCACTTT. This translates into CASSYRTPDNSPLHF. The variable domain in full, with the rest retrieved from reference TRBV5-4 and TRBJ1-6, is ETGVTQSPTHLIKTRGQQVTLRCSSQSGHNTVSWYQQALGQGPQFIFQYYREEENGRGNFPPRFSGLQFPNYSSELNVNALELDDSALYLCASSYRTPDNSPLHFGNGTRLTVT.